The table lists the clone carrying this T cell receptor beta chain with a count of one. Assay: immunoSEQ multiplex PCR; the TCRdb copy retains only in-frame clones and omits some. The sample shows about 95,000 clones, 85% to 90% of them seen only once. This specimen belongs to a study of OX40 agonist ivuxolimab in advanced cancers. Study context: Hepatocellular carcinoma, melanoma, renal cell or head and neck cancer affected the dose-escalation patients.

This CDR3 comprises 11 residues. V lost 5 bases and J lost 1, with 5 bases in between. Germline loops: CDR1 SQVTM, CDR2 ANQGSEA. Here the sequenced sample was CD4+ or CD8+ T cells sorted from blood, taken in a trial of the OX40 agonist ivuxolimab. This rearrangement joins TRBV29-1 to TRBJ1-1, with no clear D. The TCR sequence derives from an adult with an advanced solid tumor such as melanoma, head and neck, liver or kidney cancer. CDR3 loop: CSVTPNTEAFF. Here the CDR3 DNA reads TGCAGCGTTACCCCGAACACTGAAGCTTTCTTT.